This T cell receptor (beta chain) was documented in a study of blood T cell repertoires in COVID-19. Study-level background: Nucleic acid was either cDNA or gDNA, and it came from T cells, B-cell-depleted T cells, or PBMCs.

CDR1 SGHTS and CDR2 YDEGEE come from the germline V gene. V shed 0 bases, J shed 3 bases, and the junction held 0 bases outside the gene matches. This CDR3 contains 15 residues. Only in-frame clones appear in the TCRdb table, and some are missing; sequencing was by immunoSEQ multiplex PCR. The data show approximately 70,000 clones, about four fifths seen once. This TCR derives from a woman aged 70-85 years with acute or convalescent COVID-19. Sequencing used peripheral blood. V gene TRBV5-8 combines with J gene TRBJ2-7; TRBD2 aligns across 13 bases. This chain's CDR3 is CASSLGLAGGYEQYF. The DNA of the CDR3 is TGTGCCAGCAGCTTGGGACTAGCGGGAGGCTACGAGCAGTACTTC.